Sequencing of this TCR beta chain was carried out in a study of identical twins. Study-level points and caveats: Within twin pairs, the out-of-frame alpha sequences they shared showed excess low generation probability.

This CDR3 is built from 12 residues. CDR1 DFQATT and CDR2 SNEGSKA come from the germline V gene (reference sequence). The germline V and J ends were trimmed by 2 bases and 5 bases, with 9 bases remaining between them. TCRdb reprocessed the 5' RACE reads with MiXCR, giving one entry per CDR3 protein. The sample contains more than 200,000 distinct CDR3 sequences, over 12% of which appear only once. A note on this clonotype: The antigen is unknown.

Sequencing was done on a sample of memory (CD45RO+) T cells sorted from blood. This receptor was taken from a woman between 18 and 29 years old in good health. The chain has TRBV20-1 and TRBJ1-1; no clear D gene. CDR3 protein: CSARIQRTEAFF. CDR3 DNA: TGCAGTGCTAGAATACAGCGGACTGAAGCTTTCTTT.